This TCR beta chain was sequenced during a study of control samples from healthy donors and cancer patients (dated by TCRdb to 2020 to 2021). Concerning this clone: What antigen it recognizes has not been identified. There are no base qualities to consult, and no much larger clone falls within one base.

The germline V gene sets CDR1 to MNHEY and CDR2 to SVGAGI. Trimming removed 7 bases from V and 0 bases from J; the gene matches leave 6 bases unexplained. The cysteine opens and the phenylalanine closes a CDR3 of 15 amino acids. The sequence is cut down to CDR3 DNA, 45 bases in frame from base 1. Library construction relied on the immunoSEQ multiplex PCR assay. TCRdb retrieved this table from immuneACCESS and kept in-frame rearrangements only. Not all clones are present; in checked studies, unresolved V genes account for under half, and no reason is known for the remainder. A total of approximately 80,000 clones appear in this sample, around nine tenths of them only once. The ten largest clones represent under 7.5% of the sample.

The clonotype comes from a woman in her forties or fifties in good health. The rearranged chain carries TRBV6-5 and TRBJ1-5; TRBD1 agrees with 7 junctional bases. Sequencing was performed on blood. The CDR3: CASNLAGGSNQPQHF. The DNA sequence is TGTGCCAGCAACCTAGCAGGGGGTAGCAATCAGCCCCAGCATTTT.